The 31 T cell receptor beta chains presented below share a single source sample, sequenced in a study of beta chain features in type 1 diabetes. Every bit of the isolated RNA underwent reverse transcription, so sequencing read expressed TCRB transcripts. The assay was immunoSEQ multiplex PCR, and TCRdb's table has in-frame clones only and misses some. The top ten clones hold 0.54% of a sample with about 160,000 clones, just over 8% of them seen once. No antigens are known for them. Study observations and caveats: A moderate, significant TCRB CDR3 shortening appeared in type 1 diabetes across four CD4+ subsets.

Input material: central memory CD4+ T cells from blood. The receptors stem from a woman between 18 and 30 years old with type 1 diabetes.

The chain is built from TRBV5-1 and TRBJ2-1, with D hard to call. Looked up from germline, CDR1 is SGHRS and CDR2 is YFSETQ. V was pared by 0 bases and J by 7 bases, with 11 bases between. This CDR3 comprises 14 residues. The CDR3 here is CASSLDASGNEQFF. The CDR3 DNA is TGCGCCAGCAGCTTGGACGCCTCGGGTAATGAGCAGTTCTTC.

The chain couples TRBV7-3 to TRBJ2-3, with 8 positions matching TRBD1. V lost 3 bases, J lost 6 bases, and 2 bases stayed unmatched. Per the germline V gene, CDR1 is SGHTA and CDR2 is FQGTGA. The CDR3 contains 13 residues. CDR3 sequence reads: CASSFNRGDTQYF. As DNA, the CDR3 is TGTGCCAGCAGCTTCAACAGGGGGGATACGCAGTATTTT.

This clone occurred a few times. This rearrangement joins TRBV4-2 to TRBJ2-7; 7 bases line up with TRBD2. The J segment lost 2 bases and the V segment lost 1 base, leaving 5 bases of the junction unmatched. This CDR3 spans 15 amino acids. The V gene's germline CDR1 is LGHNA and CDR2 YNFKEQ. In nucleotides, the CDR3 is TGTGCCAGCAGCCAAGGTCTAGCGGTGACCTACGAGCAGTACTTC. Its translation: CASSQGLAVTYEQYF.

This clone was seen a few times. The V gene is TRBV7-3, the J gene TRBJ2-5; D is undetermined. V was cut by 2 bases and J by 4 bases, with 8 bases left in between. The CDR3 sequence is 13 residues long. Germline CDR1 and CDR2: SGHTA and FQGTGA. Here the CDR3 DNA reads TGTGCCAGCAGCTTAGGCATATCAGAGACCCAGTACTTC. Translating it yields CASSLGISETQYF.

The J gene is TRBJ1-3, the V gene TRBV5-6, with D uncertain. Germline assignment: CDR1 SGHDT and CDR2 YYEEEE. This CDR3 has 16 amino acids. With 3 bases removed from V and 0 bases from J, the gap between germline ends came to 13 bases. CDR3 sequence reads: CASSSINRVSGNTIYF. The CDR3 DNA reads as TGTGCCAGCAGCTCTATTAACAGAGTCTCTGGAAACACCATATATTTT.

This clone has just a few counts. The V and J genes are TRBV25-1 and TRBJ1-4; 10 nucleotides align to TRBD1. The CDR3 is 15 amino acids. Germline V gene data show CDR1 as MGHDK and CDR2 as SYGVNS. V shed 3 bases, J shed 7 bases, and the junction held 5 bases outside the gene matches. The CDR3 DNA follows: TGTGCCAGCAGTGAGGGACAGGGGCGGGGTGAAAAACTGTTTTTT. This codes for CASSEGQGRGEKLFF.

This clone was seen a few times. This chain joins TRBV6-6 and TRBJ1-3, with a weak D call TRBD1 (5 bases). Germline V lookup: CDR1 MNHNY, CDR2 SVGAGI (reference sequence). The length of the CDR3 is 14 residues. Between the trimmed V and J ends, which lost 7 bases and 0 bases, there was a span of 10 bases. CDR3 coding DNA: TGTGCCAGCAAGGGCACAGGCTCTGGAAACACCATATATTTT. This codes for CASKGTGSGNTIYF.

This chain links TRBV9 with TRBJ1-2; D ambiguous. Trimming took 4 bases from V and 8 from J, leaving 15 bases between them. This CDR3 region has 13 residues. Germline loops: CDR1 SGDLS, CDR2 YYNGEE. CDR3 protein: CASSPLGGYGYTF. For the CDR3, the DNA is TGTGCCAGCAGCCCACTGGGAGGGTACGGCTACACCTTC.

The sample holds a few counts of this clone. This chain connects TRBV10-3 to TRBJ2-3; tentative D call: TRBD1 (6 bases). Per germline, CDR1 ENHRY and CDR2 SYGVKD. The CDR3 sequence is 14 residues long. V lost 3 bases, J lost 5 bases, and 12 bases lay in between. The CDR3 DNA reads as TGTGCCATCAGTGAATACAGGGTCGAAGATACGCAGTATTTT. Amino acid sequence: CAISEYRVEDTQYF.

This clone was seen only a few times. This chain links TRBV5-1 with TRBJ2-7; 9 positions match TRBD1. The CDR3 is 14 amino acids. J lost 3 bases, V lost 3 bases, and 4 bases had no gene match. The germline gives CDR1 SGHRS, CDR2 YFSETQ. The CDR3 region is CASSWGQGLYEQYF. The DNA for the CDR3 is TGCGCCAGCAGCTGGGGACAGGGCCTCTACGAGCAGTACTTC.

The CDR3 is CASSFPSGRPDTQYF. CDR3 sequence (DNA): TGTGCCAGCAGCTTCCCTAGCGGGAGGCCAGATACGCAGTATTTT. The chain uses TRBV11-2 and TRBJ2-3; TRBD2 matches 11 bases. Germline CDR1 reads SGHAT; CDR2 reads FQNNGV. This CDR3 has 15 amino acids. Unmatched junction bases numbered 3, after V lost 3 bases and J lost 4 bases. The variable domain in full, completed from reference TRBV11-2 and TRBJ2-3, reads EAGVAQSPRYKIIEKRQSVAFWCNPISGHATLYWYQQILGQGPKLLIQFQNNGVVDDSQLPKDRFSAERLKGVDSTLKIQPAKLEDSAVYLCASSFPSGRPDTQYFGPGTRLTVL.

This rearrangement joins TRBV21-1 to TRBJ2-6; TRBD1 is the table's D call, not checked against the DNA. TRBV21-1 is described as a pseudogene. This CDR3 has 16 residues. The CDR3 loop reads CASTLTGALGANVLTF. Here the CDR3 DNA reads TGTGCCAGCACCCTAACAGGGGCGCTGGGGGCCAACGTCCTGACTTTC.

This chain's CDR3 is CASSLSGAGPYEQYF. CDR3 in DNA: TGTGCCAGCAGTTTATCGGGGGCAGGACCCTACGAGCAGTACTTC. V and J are TRBV27 and TRBJ2-7, with a tentative D call TRBD1 (6 bases). The length of the CDR3 is 15 residues. V was pared by 0 bases and J by 2 bases, with 11 bases between. CDR1 is MNHEY and CDR2 is SMNVEV in the germline V gene (reference sequence).

V gene TRBV6-6 combines with J gene TRBJ1-1; TRBD1 is a possible D gene (6 bases). The CDR3 is 14 residues long. The germline V gene has CDR1 MNHNY and CDR2 SVGAGI (reference sequence). V gave up 6 bases and J gave up 4 bases, with 15 bases separating them. The chain's CDR3 is CASSPQGSGTEAFF. The CDR3 nucleotides are TGTGCCAGCAGCCCACAGGGAAGTGGCACTGAAGCTTTCTTT.

Ten or more counts support this clone. The chain carries TRBV7-9 and TRBJ2-7, with TRBD1 matching over 8 bases. This CDR3 region has 13 residues. The germline V gene encodes CDR1 SEHNR and CDR2 FQNEAQ (reference sequence). V shed 7 bases, J shed 6 bases, and the junction held 8 bases outside the gene matches. CDR3 bases: TGTGCCAGCACCGAACAGGGGGTGGGCGAGCAGTACTTC. Translating gives CASTEQGVGEQYF.

This clone came up a few times. The chain joins TRBV5-4 to TRBJ1-2, with TRBD1 as a possible D gene (6 bases). This CDR3 is 14 amino acids long. The V gene lost 5 bases and the J gene lost 2 bases, with 13 bases spanning the gap. Germline-derived CDR1 and CDR2 are SGHNT and YYREEE (reference sequence). Written as DNA, the CDR3 is TGTGCCAGCAGTTACCAGGGGCGGAACTATGGCTACACCTTC. Translated, it gives CASSYQGRNYGYTF.

This clone was recorded a few times. This chain links TRBV5-6 with TRBJ2-1; TRBD1 matches 9 bases. In germline, CDR1 is SGHDT, CDR2 YYEEEE. V shed 4 bases and J 5 bases; nucleotides not matched to a gene: 10. There are 16 residues in the CDR3. The CDR3 DNA sequence: TGTGCCAGCAGCGCTGCCGGGACAGGGTTCCACAATGAGCAGTTCTTC. This codes for CASSAAGTGFHNEQFF.

This clone was seen a handful of times. The chain couples TRBV4-1 to TRBJ2-4; TRBD2 agrees at 10 bases. Germline lookup yields CDR1 MGHRA and CDR2 YSYEKL. CDR3 length: 20 residues. The V segment lost 0 bases and the J segment 1 base; nucleotides outside the gene matches: 12. Here the CDR3 DNA reads TGCGCCAGCAGCCAAGATCGTGGGGGACTAGCGTCAGTGGCCAAAAACATTCAGTACTTC. It yields the protein CASSQDRGGLASVAKNIQYF.

This clone has more than one count but fewer than ten. The V and J genes are TRBV5-1 and TRBJ2-3, with D possibly TRBD2 on 6 matching bases. The CDR3 is 16 residues long. With 0 bases removed from V and 4 bases from J, the gap between germline ends came to 15 bases. Per the germline V gene, CDR1 is SGHRS and CDR2 is YFSETQ. DNA of the CDR3: TGCGCCAGCAGCTTGGGCGGCTCCCCGGGGGCAGATACGCAGTATTTT. Translation: CASSLGGSPGADTQYF.

The CDR3 reads CASSRRGGNQPQHF. The CDR3 DNA is TGTGCCAGCAGCCGGCGGGGGGGAAATCAGCCCCAGCATTTT. The chain couples TRBV7-2 to TRBJ1-5; D perhaps matches TRBD1 (5 bases). Trimming removed 5 bases from V and 4 bases from J, with 12 bases in between. CDR1 is SGHTA, CDR2 FQGNSA, per germline. The CDR3 spans 14 residues.

The CDR3 coding sequence is TGTGCCTGGGGGGACGACAGGAGAGGTCAGCCCCAGCATTTT. Translated, it gives CAWGDDRRGQPQHF. This chain links TRBV30 with TRBJ1-5; D might be TRBD1 (6 bases). Trimming took 5 bases from V and 6 from J, leaving 17 bases between them. Germline V lookup: CDR1 GTSNPN, CDR2 SVGIG (reference sequence). The CDR3 runs 14 residues.

The chain carries TRBV11-2 and TRBJ2-1; TRBD2 might be the D (6 bases). The V end lost 2 bases, the J end lost 8 bases, and 16 bases lay between the germline ends. Germline CDR1 SGHAT, CDR2 FQNNGV. The CDR3 runs 15 residues. As DNA, the CDR3 is TGTGCCAGCAGCTTATTACTAGCTGGGGTGGATGAGCAGTTCTTC. Protein product: CASSLLLAGVDEQFF.

This clone has more than one count but fewer than ten. V gene TRBV10-3 combines with J gene TRBJ1-2, with 11 positions matching TRBD1. Germline CDR1 ENHRY, CDR2 SYGVKD. The CDR3 covers 14 residues. J gave up 8 bases and V 5 bases, and 7 bases lay outside the gene matches. CDR3: CAISPRTGGYGYTF. The CDR3 region has the DNA TGTGCCATCAGTCCTCGGACAGGGGGCTACGGCTACACCTTC.

This clone was seen a few times. This chain connects TRBV2 to TRBJ2-5, with D unclear. Trimming stripped 7 bases from V and 1 base from J, with 10 bases between. Germline CDR1 SNHLY, CDR2 FYNNEI. The CDR3 totals 13 residues. The CDR3 sequence: CASMGRPQETQYF. The CDR3 coding sequence is TGTGCCAGCATGGGCCGCCCCCAAGAGACCCAGTACTTC. Full variable domain (outside the CDR3, taken from reference TRBV2 and TRBJ2-5): EPEVTQTPSHQVTQMGQEVILRCVPISNHLYFYWYRQILGQKVEFLVSFYNNEISEKSEIFDDQFSVERPDGSNFTLKIRSTKLEDSAMYFCASMGRPQETQYFGPGTRLLVL.

The genes are TRBV29-1 and TRBJ2-7, with TRBD1 matching 9 bases. The J segment lost 3 bases and the V segment lost 6 bases, leaving 9 bases of the junction unmatched. The CDR3 sequence is 14 residues long. The germline gives CDR1 SQVTM, CDR2 ANQGSEA. In DNA, the CDR3 is TGCAGCGTCACGACAGGGGGGGCTGGCTACGAGCAGTACTTC. This gives the protein CSVTTGGAGYEQYF.

This chain connects TRBV6-1 to TRBJ1-4, with D uncertain. CDR1 is MNHNS and CDR2 is SASEGT in the germline V gene. The CDR3 is made up of 10 amino acids. The V gene lost 8 bases and the J gene lost 8 bases, with 6 bases spanning the gap. This chain's CDR3 is CASGREKLFF. For the CDR3, the DNA is TGTGCCAGCGGGAGGGAAAAACTGTTTTTT.

This chain links TRBV11-2 with TRBJ2-1; tentative D call: TRBD1 (6 bases). This CDR3 is 14 amino acids long. Germline CDR1 is SGHAT and CDR2 is FQNNGV. V was trimmed by 4 bases and J by 9 bases, leaving 16 bases between them. CDR3 residues: CASSSPGHVGEQFF. The DNA of the CDR3 is TGTGCCAGCAGCTCCCCGGGACACGTTGGTGAGCAGTTCTTC.

Remarks on this clone: Different DNA sequences within this sample yield the same CDR3. V gene TRBV6-5 combines with J gene TRBJ1-1; TRBD1 is a possible D gene (5 bases). V was shortened by 0 bases and J by 5 bases, with 10 bases between the two germline ends. Germline CDR1 reads MNHEY; CDR2 reads SVGAGI. The CDR3 is 14 amino acids. DNA of the CDR3: TGTGCCAGCAGTTACTCGGGCCAGGGAACTGAAGCTTTCTTT. Translating gives CASSYSGQGTEAFF.

The gene calls are TRBV9 and TRBJ2-5, with D tentatively TRBD1 (5 bases). This CDR3 has 14 amino acids. Trimming removed 3 bases at V and 1 base at J, with 10 bases between. Germline assignment: CDR1 SGDLS and CDR2 YYNGEE. In nucleotides, the CDR3 is TGTGCCAGCAGCGAGGGGCCCACCCAAGAGACCCAGTACTTC. It specifies CASSEGPTQETQYF.

In this sample, this clone turned up a few times. The rearrangement uses TRBV30 and TRBJ1-4; D not resolved. Trimming shortened V by 5 bases and J by 8 bases, and 21 bases separated the two germline ends. The germline V gene has CDR1 GTSNPN and CDR2 SVGIG (reference sequence). There are 15 residues in the CDR3. CDR3 amino acids: CAWGGSYISGEKLFF. CDR3 DNA sequence: TGTGCCTGGGGAGGTTCTTATATTTCTGGCGAAAAACTGTTTTTT.

The V and J genes are TRBV2 and TRBJ2-2, with TRBD1 identical over 9 bases. The CDR3 consists of 15 residues. Losses at the gene ends were 7 bases for V and 7 bases for J; bases not matched to a gene: 10. Germline lookup yields CDR1 SNHLY and CDR2 FYNNEI. CDR3 DNA: TGTGCCAGCAATCCGGACAGGGGTAGTCACGGGGAGCTGTTTTTT. Translation: CASNPDRGSHGELFF.